Presented here are 3 T cell receptor beta chains from one specimen sequenced in a study of early T cells in non-severe SARS-CoV-2 infection. One entry per CDR3 protein, called by TCRdb with MiXCR from the 5' RACE reads. The sample records around 77,000 distinct CDR3 sequences, approximately 5% being singletons. The sequencing used whole blood, collected at baseline. These receptors were collected from an adult who was a healthcare worker with PCR-confirmed SARS-CoV-2 infection or an uninfected control (not recorded which).

This clonotype came up many times. The chain recombines TRBV12-3 or TRBV12-4 with TRBJ1-5; TRBD1 is a possible D gene (5 bases). CDR3 length: 14 residues. V lost 5 bases and J 3 bases, leaving 11 bases between the germline ends. CDR3 protein: CASSKTGFNQPQHF. The CDR3 DNA reads as TGTGCCAGCAGTAAAACAGGTTTCAATCAGCCCCAGCATTTT.

The chain uses TRBV11-2 and TRBJ2-2, with D uncertain. The ends were cut back, 5 bases at V and 9 bases at J, with 10 bases in the middle. Looked up from germline, CDR1 is SGHAT and CDR2 is FQNNGV. CDR3 length: 12 residues. CDR3 region: CASSQRPRELFF. DNA of the CDR3: TGTGCCAGCAGCCAAAGACCACGGGAGCTGTTTTTT. Full variable domain (missing parts from reference TRBV11-2 and TRBJ2-2): EAGVAQSPRYKIIEKRQSVAFWCNPISGHATLYWYQQILGQGPKLLIQFQNNGVVDDSQLPKDRFSAERLKGVDSTLKIQPAKLEDSAVYLCASSQRPRELFFGEGSRLTVL.

The table lists this clonotype with many counts. The V gene is TRBV6-5, the J gene TRBJ2-1; 8 bases fit TRBD1. Trimming at V came to 5 bases and at J to 3 bases, leaving 9 bases not matched to a gene. CDR1 is MNHEY, CDR2 SVGAGI, per germline. The CDR3 totals 16 residues. The CDR3 coding sequence is TGTGCCAGCAGTCCCTCCGGACAGGGTTTCTACAATGAGCAGTTCTTC. Translated: CASSPSGQGFYNEQFF.